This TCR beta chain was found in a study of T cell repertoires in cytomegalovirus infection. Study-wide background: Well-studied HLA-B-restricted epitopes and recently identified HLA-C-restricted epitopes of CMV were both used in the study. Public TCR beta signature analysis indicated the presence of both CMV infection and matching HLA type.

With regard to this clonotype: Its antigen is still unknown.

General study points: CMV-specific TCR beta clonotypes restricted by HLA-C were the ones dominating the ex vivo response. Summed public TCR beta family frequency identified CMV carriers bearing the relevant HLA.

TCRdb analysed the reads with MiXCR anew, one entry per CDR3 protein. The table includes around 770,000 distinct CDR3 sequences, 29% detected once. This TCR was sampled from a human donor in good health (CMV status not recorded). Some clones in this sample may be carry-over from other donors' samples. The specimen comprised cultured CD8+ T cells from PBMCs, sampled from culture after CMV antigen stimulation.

The CDR3 nucleotides are TGTGCCAGCACCTACGGGAAGGGCACTGAAGCTTTCTTT. It specifies CASTYGKGTEAFF. The rearrangement links TRBV6-8 to TRBJ1-1; no clear D gene. Germline V lookup: CDR1 MNHGY, CDR2 SAAAGT. The CDR3 length is 13 residues. Trimming shortened V by 7 bases and J by 4 bases, and 13 bases separated the two germline ends.